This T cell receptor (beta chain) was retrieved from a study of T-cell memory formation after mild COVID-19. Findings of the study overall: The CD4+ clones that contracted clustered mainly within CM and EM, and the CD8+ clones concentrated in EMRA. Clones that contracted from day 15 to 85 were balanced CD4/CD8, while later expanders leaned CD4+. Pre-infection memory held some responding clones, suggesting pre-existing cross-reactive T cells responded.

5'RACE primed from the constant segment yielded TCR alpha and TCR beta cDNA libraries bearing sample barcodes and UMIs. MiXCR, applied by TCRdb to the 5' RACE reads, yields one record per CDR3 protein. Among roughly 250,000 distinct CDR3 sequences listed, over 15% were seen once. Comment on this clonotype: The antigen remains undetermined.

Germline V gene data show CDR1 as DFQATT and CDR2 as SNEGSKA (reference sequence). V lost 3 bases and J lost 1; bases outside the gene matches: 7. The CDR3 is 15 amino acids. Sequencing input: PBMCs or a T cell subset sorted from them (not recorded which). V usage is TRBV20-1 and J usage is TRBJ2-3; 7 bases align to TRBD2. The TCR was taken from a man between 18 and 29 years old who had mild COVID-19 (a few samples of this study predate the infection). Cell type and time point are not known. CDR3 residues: CSARVGLAGTDTQYF. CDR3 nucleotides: TGCAGTGCTAGGGTTGGGCTAGCGGGCACAGATACGCAGTATTTT.